Shown below are 25 T cell receptor beta chains from a single sample sequenced in a study of T-cell memory formation after mild COVID-19. TCRdb passed the 5' RACE reads through MiXCR, listing each CDR3 protein once. Of 200,000 to 300,000 distinct CDR3 sequences in the sample, about a sixth were seen once. Sequenced material: PBMCs or a T cell subset sorted from them (not recorded which). These receptors came from a man aged 18 to 35 who had mild COVID-19 (a few samples of this study predate the infection). Cell type and time point are not known.

This clonotype was counted between two and nine times. The rearrangement joins TRBV7-6 to TRBJ1-6, with D possibly TRBD1 on 5 matching bases. Germline V CDR1 and CDR2: SGHVS, FNYEAQ. The CDR3 is 17 residues long. V dropped 1 base and J dropped 8 bases, with 18 bases sitting between them. CDR3 nucleotides: TGTGCCAGCAGCTTAGAGGGACTGGCAGGGAGAGATTCACCCCTCCACTTT. Translating gives CASSLEGLAGRDSPLHF.

V gene TRBV7-9 combines with J gene TRBJ1-3; possible D gene TRBD1, 5 bases. CDR3 length equals 15 residues. The V end was cut by 0 bases, the J end by 3 bases, with 9 bases between. In germline, CDR1 is SEHNR, CDR2 FQNEAQ (reference sequence). The CDR3 reads CASSLARGFGNTIYF. The CDR3 DNA follows: TGTGCCAGCAGCTTAGCGCGGGGGTTTGGAAACACCATATATTTT.

In its sample, this clonotype was seen a few times. CDR3 protein: CASSTRGREREQYV. DNA for the CDR3: TGTGCCAGCAGTACCCGGGGTAGGGAACGCGAGCAGTACGTC. This rearrangement joins TRBV7-9 to TRBJ2-7; tentatively, D is TRBD2 (5 bases). Germline lookup yields CDR1 SEHNR and CDR2 FQNEAQ (reference sequence). The CDR3 has 14 residues. V was trimmed by 6 bases and J by 6 bases, leaving 18 bases between them.

The rearrangement uses TRBV2 and TRBJ2-3; D gene ambiguous. The CDR3 consists of 16 residues. CDR1 SNHLY and CDR2 FYNNEI come from the germline V gene. The ends were cut back, 5 bases at V and 2 bases at J, with 17 bases in the middle. CDR3 bases: TGTGCCAGCAGTCCCCGGCGACTCTCACCCACAGATACGCAGTATTTT. Encoded protein: CASSPRRLSPTDTQYF.

The chain carries TRBV12-3 or TRBV12-4 and TRBJ1-1, with 7 bases matching TRBD1. J was trimmed by 3 bases and V by 6 bases; bases with no gene match: 4. The CDR3 loop spans 13 amino acids. The CDR3 is CASRKTGYTEAFF. DNA for the CDR3: TGTGCCAGCAGGAAGACAGGGTACACTGAAGCTTTCTTT.

This chain links TRBV9 with TRBJ1-1, with a tentative D call TRBD1 (5 bases). Trimming stripped 7 bases from V and 5 bases from J, with 18 bases between. The CDR3 sequence is 14 residues long. The germline V gene encodes CDR1 SGDLS and CDR2 YYNGEE. The CDR3 nucleotides read TGTGCCAGCGCCAGTGGCGAGGGGAGAACTGAAGCTTTCTTT. Translated: CASASGEGRTEAFF.

This clonotype was seen repeatedly, ten times or more. J is TRBJ1-1 and V is TRBV7-2, with D possibly TRBD1 on 6 matching bases. Germline V gene data show CDR1 as SGHTA and CDR2 as FQGNSA. The CDR3 length is 13 residues. Trimming removed 1 base from V and 7 bases from J, with 10 bases in between. The CDR3 region is CASSLGTGYEAFF. Written as DNA, the CDR3 is TGTGCCAGCAGCTTAGGTACAGGGTATGAAGCTTTCTTT.

The V gene is TRBV20-1, the J gene TRBJ2-6; no clear D. The CDR3 spans 13 residues. The germline V and J ends were trimmed by 3 bases and 2 bases, with 5 bases remaining between them. The germline gives CDR1 DFQATT, CDR2 SNEGSKA (reference sequence). In nucleotides, the CDR3 is TGCAGTGCTAGTGATACTGGGGCCAACGTCCTGACTTTC. This gives the protein CSASDTGANVLTF.

The chain has TRBV2 and TRBJ2-1, with 8 bases aligning to TRBD1. CDR3 length equals 14 residues. After removal of 3 bases from V and 9 bases from J, the junction contained 7 bases not matched to a gene. Germline CDR1 is SNHLY and CDR2 is FYNNEI. The DNA for the CDR3 is TGTGCCAGCAGTGACAGGGGGCAGAGTAGTGAGCAGTTCTTC. Its protein product is CASSDRGQSSEQFF.

This clonotype occurred a few times. The chain recombines TRBV7-2 with TRBJ2-7, with D uncertain. Trimming cost V 2 bases and J 4 bases, with 9 bases left between them. From germline, CDR1 is SGHTA and CDR2 FQGNSA. The CDR3 sequence is 13 residues long. The CDR3 DNA reads TGTGCCAGCAGCTTACTCTCGGCTTACGAGCAGTACTTC. It translates to CASSLLSAYEQYF.

V gene TRBV11-2 combines with J gene TRBJ1-4; the D gene is possibly TRBD1 (5 bases). CDR3 size: 15 residues. In germline, CDR1 is SGHAT, CDR2 FQNNGV. Trimming took 4 bases from V and 9 from J, leaving 18 bases between them. The CDR3 bases are TGTGCCAGCAGCTCTGTGCGGGACGCGAACAAAAAACTGTTTTTT. Its translation: CASSSVRDANKKLFF.

V and J are TRBV6-2 or TRBV6-3 and TRBJ2-5; D is unresolved. This CDR3 contains 15 residues. The V end was cut by 6 bases, the J end by 4 bases, with 18 bases between. Germline CDR1 and CDR2: MNHEY and SVGEGT. The CDR3 reads CASRANWGRGETQYF. The DNA of the CDR3 is TGTGCCAGCAGGGCCAACTGGGGTCGAGGAGAGACCCAGTACTTC.

The sample holds a few counts of this clonotype. The chain links TRBV28 to TRBJ2-5; D not resolved. This CDR3 is 11 amino acids long. V gave up 10 bases and J gave up 5 bases, with 11 bases separating them. CDR1 is MDHEN and CDR2 is SYDVKM in the germline V gene. CDR3 sequence: CATTVGETQYF. The CDR3 region has the DNA TGTGCCACAACCGTCGGGGAGACCCAGTACTTC.

This clonotype has at least ten counts. V gene TRBV2 combines with J gene TRBJ1-2; D not resolved. V was trimmed by 3 bases and J by 0 bases, leaving 14 bases between them. The V gene's germline CDR1 is SNHLY and CDR2 FYNNEI. The CDR3 is 16 amino acids. The CDR3, as DNA: TGTGCCAGCAGTGATATCGGCCTACGGGCTAACTATGGCTACACCTTC. It codes for CASSDIGLRANYGYTF.

The chain couples TRBV29-1 to TRBJ1-4; a weak D match, TRBD1 (5 bases). The V gene's germline CDR1 is SQVTM and CDR2 ANQGSEA. CDR3 length: 15 residues. V shed 3 bases and J shed 8 bases, with 19 bases lying between them. CDR3 DNA: TGCAGCGTTGATCTCTCCGGGCAGGGCTCGGAAAAACTGTTTTTT. Residues: CSVDLSGQGSEKLFF.

This clonotype was detected only a few times. V is TRBV10-3 and J is TRBJ2-2; D is uncertain. The germline V gene encodes CDR1 ENHRY and CDR2 SYGVKD. Trimming removed 1 base from V and 0 bases from J, with 6 bases in between. CDR3 size: 15 residues. CDR3 sequence: CAISEYPPNTGELFF. In DNA form, the CDR3 reads TGTGCCATCAGTGAGTACCCGCCGAACACCGGGGAGCTGTTTTTT.

The chain uses TRBV5-1 and TRBJ2-2; the match to TRBD1 covers 9 bases. The length of the CDR3 is 16 residues. Trimming at V came to 3 bases and at J to 1 base, leaving 4 bases not matched to a gene. Germline V gene data show CDR1 as SGHRS and CDR2 as YFSETQ. The CDR3 region has the DNA TGCGCCAGCAGCTATACGGGACAGGGGAACACCGGGGAGCTGTTTTTT. Translating gives CASSYTGQGNTGELFF.

This clonotype was observed at least ten times. The chain joins TRBV7-9 to TRBJ2-1; maybe TRBD2 (6 bases). V was shortened by 5 bases and J by 7 bases, with 9 bases between the two germline ends. The CDR3 runs 12 residues. Germline V gene sequence: CDR1 SEHNR, CDR2 FQNEAQ (reference sequence). CDR3 region: CASSREANEQFF. The CDR3 nucleotides are TGTGCCAGCAGCAGGGAGGCAAATGAGCAGTTCTTC.

The gene calls are TRBV4-1 and TRBJ1-2; 11 bases are shared with TRBD1. V lost 1 base, J lost 6 bases, and 7 bases stayed unmatched. Germline CDR1 reads MGHRA; CDR2 reads YSYEKL. This CDR3 is 16 amino acids long. CDR3 nucleotide sequence: TGCGCCAGCAGCCAAGCTCCGGGACAGGGGGTTGATGGCTACACCTTC. Amino acid sequence: CASSQAPGQGVDGYTF.

V gene TRBV25-1 combines with J gene TRBJ2-5, with TRBD1 matching over 7 bases. CDR3 length: 14 amino acids. V dropped 3 bases and J dropped 5; count of bases not matched to a gene: 6. Germline V gives CDR1 MGHDK, CDR2 SYGVNS. The CDR3 DNA sequence: TGTGCCAGCAGTGACAGGGGGAACGGGGAGACCCAGTACTTC. Amino acid sequence: CASSDRGNGETQYF.

This chain connects TRBV19 to TRBJ1-1, with TRBD1 as a possible D gene (6 bases). Germline CDR1 and CDR2: LNHDA and SQIVND (reference sequence). The CDR3 runs to 15 residues. V gave up 5 bases and J gave up 1 base, with 14 bases separating them. The CDR3 sequence is CASSLRDRPNTEAFF. CDR3 bases: TGTGCCAGTAGTCTGAGAGACAGGCCGAACACTGAAGCTTTCTTT. Looking up the rest from reference TRBV19 and TRBJ1-1 gives the full variable domain: DGGITQSPKYLFRKEGQNVTLSCEQNLNHDAMYWYRQDPGQGLRLIYYSQIVNDFQKGDIAEGYSVSREKKESFPLTVTSAQKNPTAFYLCASSLRDRPNTEAFFGQGTRLTVV.

V gene TRBV11-1 combines with J gene TRBJ2-7, with a tentative D call TRBD1 (5 bases). Between the trimmed V and J ends, which lost 5 bases and 6 bases, there was a span of 17 bases. From germline, CDR1 is SGHAT and CDR2 FQDESV (reference sequence). The CDR3 loop spans 14 amino acids. CDR3 coding DNA: TGTGCCAGCAGCACAGGACCCAACGCCCTCGAGCAGTACGTC. Amino acids: CASSTGPNALEQYV.

The CDR3 nucleotides are TGTGCCAGCAGCGCCTCCGGGCCCTACTCCACCGGGGAGCTGTTTTTT. Translated, it gives CASSASGPYSTGELFF. The chain couples TRBV5-4 to TRBJ2-2; no clear D gene. The length of the CDR3 is 16 residues. Trimming left V 4 bases short and J 4 bases short, with 17 bases between. Germline loops: CDR1 SGHNT, CDR2 YYREEE (reference sequence).

The V and J genes are TRBV28 and TRBJ2-5, with D unclear. CDR1 MDHEN and CDR2 SYDVKM come from the germline V gene. The V and J ends lost 5 bases and 8 bases respectively, with 15 bases between them. This CDR3 contains 13 residues. The CDR3 DNA sequence: TGTGCCAGCAGTGAAACGACGCGGCAAACCCAGTACTTC. It encodes CASSETTRQTQYF.

This chain uses TRBV28 with TRBJ1-5, with D perhaps matching TRBD1 (6 bases). V lost 6 bases to trimming and J lost 7 bases, with 16 bases between them. CDR3 length equals 14 residues. In germline, CDR1 is MDHEN, CDR2 SYDVKM. CDR3 residues: CASRLRGIEQPQHF. CDR3 sequence (DNA): TGTGCCAGCAGATTGAGGGGGATCGAACAGCCCCAGCATTTT.